This TCR beta chain was profiled in a study of shared clonotypes between healthy human individuals. General study results and limits: Memory subsets generally showed smaller estimated richness than naive subsets did.

CDR1 and CDR2 from the germline V gene are SQVTM and ANQGSEA. Trimming stripped 3 bases from V and 0 bases from J, with 5 bases between. CDR3 size: 12 residues. A remark on this clone: Its antigen is unknown.

TCRdb's table, derived via immunoSEQ multiplex PCR, lists solely in-frame clones and lacks some. The sample lists about 110,000 clones, roughly 70% occurring once. This TCR was sampled from a woman under 40 in good health. This rearrangement joins TRBV29-1 to TRBJ1-1; D gene unclear. Sequenced: memory CD8+ T cells sorted from blood. As for subset: CD45RO+ cells pooled with CCR7-negative TemRA cells. Written as DNA, the CDR3 is TGCAGCGTTGAGAGAATGAACACTGAAGCTTTCTTT. Protein: CSVERMNTEAFF.